This TCR beta chain was captured by sequencing in a study of T cell responses to AZD1222 COVID-19 vaccine. Study-level results: Vaccination with two AZD1222 doses was followed by a rise in Spike-specific TCR breadth and depth. The span of vaccine-associated CD4 TCRs extended across spike, with dominance at 160-218 and 743-854.

Comment on this clone: Its antigen is undetermined.

Sequencing was performed with immunoSEQ multiplex PCR; in TCRdb, only in-frame clones are kept and a portion is missing. The sample carries around 130,000 clones, around 88% recorded once. In germline, CDR1 is SGHNT, CDR2 YYREEE (reference sequence). V lost 0 bases and J lost 6; bases outside the gene matches: 5. This CDR3 comprises 15 residues. This receptor was obtained from an adult in good health. Sequencing used peripheral blood, obtained on day 0 of AZD1222 vaccination. This chain uses TRBV5-4 with TRBJ2-1; 8 bases are a match to TRBD1. The DNA for the CDR3 is TGTGCCAGCAGCTTGGGCAGGGGGCAGATCAATGAGCAGTTCTTC. Protein sequence: CASSLGRGQINEQFF.